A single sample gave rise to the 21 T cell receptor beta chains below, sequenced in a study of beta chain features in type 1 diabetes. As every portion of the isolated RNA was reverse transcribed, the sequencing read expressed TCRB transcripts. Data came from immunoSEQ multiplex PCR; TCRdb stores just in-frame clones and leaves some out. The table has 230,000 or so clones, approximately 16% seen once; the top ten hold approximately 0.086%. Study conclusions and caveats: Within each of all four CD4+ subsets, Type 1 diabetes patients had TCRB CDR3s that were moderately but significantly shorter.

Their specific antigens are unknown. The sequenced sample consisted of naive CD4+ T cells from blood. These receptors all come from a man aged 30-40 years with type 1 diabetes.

The CDR3 sequence: CASSRPRDRQTYSYNEQFF. CDR3 nucleotides: TGTGCCAGCAGCCGACCCCGGGACAGACAGACATACTCCTACAATGAGCAGTTCTTC. This chain uses TRBV7-2 with TRBJ2-1; 7 bases are a match to TRBD1. J lost 0 bases, V lost 5 bases, and 16 bases had no gene match. Germline V gene data show CDR1 as SGHTA and CDR2 as FQGNSA. The length of the CDR3 is 19 residues. Combining the CDR3 with reference TRBV7-2 and TRBJ2-1 gives the whole variable domain GAGVSQSPSNKVTEKGKDVELRCDPISGHTALYWYRQSLGQGLEFLIYFQGNSAPDKSGLPSDRFSAERTGGSVSTLTIQRTQQEDSAVYLCASSRPRDRQTYSYNEQFFGPGTRLTVL.

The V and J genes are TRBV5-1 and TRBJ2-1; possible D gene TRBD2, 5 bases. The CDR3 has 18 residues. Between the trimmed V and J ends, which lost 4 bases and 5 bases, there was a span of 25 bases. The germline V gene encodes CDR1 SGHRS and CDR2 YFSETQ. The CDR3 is CASSVSPSRRLLNNEQFF. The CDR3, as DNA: TGCGCCAGCAGCGTGTCCCCTAGCCGCAGGTTACTGAACAATGAGCAGTTCTTC.

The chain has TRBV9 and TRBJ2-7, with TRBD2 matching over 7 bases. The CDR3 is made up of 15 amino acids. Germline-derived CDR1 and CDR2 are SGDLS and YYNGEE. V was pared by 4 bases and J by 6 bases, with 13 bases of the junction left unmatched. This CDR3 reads CASSPLGGVASEQYF. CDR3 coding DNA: TGTGCCAGCAGCCCCCTTGGGGGGGTTGCCTCCGAGCAGTACTTC.

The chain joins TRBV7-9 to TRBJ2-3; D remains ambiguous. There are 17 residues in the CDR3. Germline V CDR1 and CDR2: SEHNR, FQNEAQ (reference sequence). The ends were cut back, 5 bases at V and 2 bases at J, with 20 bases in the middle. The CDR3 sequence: CASSRSLVGDLTDTQYF. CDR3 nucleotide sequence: TGTGCCAGCAGCCGATCCCTGGTTGGCGATCTCACAGATACGCAGTATTTT.

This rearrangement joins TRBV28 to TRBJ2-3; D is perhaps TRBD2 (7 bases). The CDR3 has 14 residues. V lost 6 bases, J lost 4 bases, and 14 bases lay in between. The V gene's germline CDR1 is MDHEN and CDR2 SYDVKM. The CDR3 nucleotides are TGTGCCAGCAGGAGGGAGGGGACATCAGATACGCAGTATTTT. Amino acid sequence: CASRREGTSDTQYF.

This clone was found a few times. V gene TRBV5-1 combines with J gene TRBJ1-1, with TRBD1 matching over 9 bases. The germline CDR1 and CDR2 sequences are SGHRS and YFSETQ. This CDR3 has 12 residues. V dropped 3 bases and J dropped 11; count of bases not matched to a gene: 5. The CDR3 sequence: CASSSTGGTAFF. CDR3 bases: TGCGCCAGCAGCTCAACAGGGGGCACGGCTTTCTTT.

The CDR3 sequence: CASSPDLRNEQFF. CDR3 nucleotides: TGTGCCAGTAGCCCAGATCTCCGGAATGAGCAGTTCTTC. The rearrangement joins TRBV19 to TRBJ2-1; the D is unclear. This CDR3 comprises 13 residues. CDR1 and CDR2 (germline): LNHDA, SQIVND (reference sequence). V was cut by 6 bases and J by 7 bases, with 13 bases left in between.

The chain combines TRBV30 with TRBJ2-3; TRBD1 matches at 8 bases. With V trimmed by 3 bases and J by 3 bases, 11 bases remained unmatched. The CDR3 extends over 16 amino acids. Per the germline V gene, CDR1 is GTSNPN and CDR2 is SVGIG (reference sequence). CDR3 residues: CAWSPGGRGQTDTQYF. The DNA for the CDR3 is TGTGCCTGGAGCCCCGGAGGCAGGGGGCAAACAGATACGCAGTATTTT.

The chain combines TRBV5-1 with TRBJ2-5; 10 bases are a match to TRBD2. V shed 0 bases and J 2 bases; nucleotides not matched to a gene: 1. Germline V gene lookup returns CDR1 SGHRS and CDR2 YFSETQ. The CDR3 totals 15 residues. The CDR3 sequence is CASSLGTSGQETQYF. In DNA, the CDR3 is TGCGCCAGCAGCTTGGGGACTAGCGGACAAGAGACCCAGTACTTC.

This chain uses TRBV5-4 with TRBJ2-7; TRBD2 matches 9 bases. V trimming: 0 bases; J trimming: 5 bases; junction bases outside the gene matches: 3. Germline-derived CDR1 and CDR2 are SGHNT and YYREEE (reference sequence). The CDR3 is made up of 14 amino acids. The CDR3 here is CASSLVGLADEQYF. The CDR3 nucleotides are TGTGCCAGCAGCTTGGTGGGACTAGCAGACGAGCAGTACTTC.

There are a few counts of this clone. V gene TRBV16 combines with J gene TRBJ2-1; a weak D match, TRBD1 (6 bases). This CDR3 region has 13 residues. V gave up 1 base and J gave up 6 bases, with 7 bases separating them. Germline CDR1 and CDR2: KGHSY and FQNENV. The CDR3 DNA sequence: TGTGCCAGCAGCCAATACAGGGTCAATGAGCAGTTCTTC. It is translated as CASSQYRVNEQFF.

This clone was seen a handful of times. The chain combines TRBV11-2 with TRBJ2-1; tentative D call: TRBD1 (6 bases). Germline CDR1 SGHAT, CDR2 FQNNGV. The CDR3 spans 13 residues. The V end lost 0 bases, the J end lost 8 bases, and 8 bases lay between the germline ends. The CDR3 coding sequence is TGTGCCAGCAGCTTAGACAGGGGTCATGAGCAGTTCTTC. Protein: CASSLDRGHEQFF.

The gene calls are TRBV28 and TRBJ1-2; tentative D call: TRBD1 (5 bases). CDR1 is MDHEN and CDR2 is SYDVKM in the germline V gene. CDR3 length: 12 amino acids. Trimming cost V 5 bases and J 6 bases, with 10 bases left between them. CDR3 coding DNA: TGTGCCAGCAGTGGGACGTCTAATGGCTACACCTTC. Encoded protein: CASSGTSNGYTF.

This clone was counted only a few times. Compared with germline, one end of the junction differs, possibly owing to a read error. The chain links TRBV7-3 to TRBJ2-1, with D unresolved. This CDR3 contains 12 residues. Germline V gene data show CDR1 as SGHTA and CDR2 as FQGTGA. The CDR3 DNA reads TGTGCCAGCAGCTTAACTCCCCGTGAGCGGTTCTTC. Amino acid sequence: CASSLTPRERFF. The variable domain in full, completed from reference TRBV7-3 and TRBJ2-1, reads GAGVSQTPSNKVTEKGKYVELRCDPISGHTALYWYRQSLGQGPEFLIYFQGTGAADDSGLPNDRFFAVRPEGSVSTLKIQRTERGDSAVYLCASSLTPRERFFGPGTRLTVL.

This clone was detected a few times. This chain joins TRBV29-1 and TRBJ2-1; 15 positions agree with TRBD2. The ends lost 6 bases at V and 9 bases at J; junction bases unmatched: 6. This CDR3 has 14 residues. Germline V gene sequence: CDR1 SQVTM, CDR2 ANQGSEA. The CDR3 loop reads CSVGTSGRSGEQFF. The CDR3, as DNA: TGCAGCGTCGGGACTAGCGGGAGGTCGGGTGAGCAGTTCTTC.

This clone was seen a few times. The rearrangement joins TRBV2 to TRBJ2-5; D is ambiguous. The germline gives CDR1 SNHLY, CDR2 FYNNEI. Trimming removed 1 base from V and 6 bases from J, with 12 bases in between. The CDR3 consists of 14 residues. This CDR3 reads CASSEDVTRKTQYF. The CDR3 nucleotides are TGTGCCAGCAGTGAAGATGTGACAAGGAAGACCCAGTACTTC.

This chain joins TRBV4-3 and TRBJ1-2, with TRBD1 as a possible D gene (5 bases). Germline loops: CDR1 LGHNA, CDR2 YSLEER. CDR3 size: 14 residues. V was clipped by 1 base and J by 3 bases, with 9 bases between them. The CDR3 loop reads CASSQGLGDYGYTF. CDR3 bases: TGCGCCAGCAGCCAAGGTCTGGGGGACTATGGCTACACCTTC.

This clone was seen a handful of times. In nucleotides, the CDR3 is TGCAGCGTTGTAAGGGGTTTGAACACTGAAGCTTTCTTT. Protein sequence: CSVVRGLNTEAFF. This sequence joins TRBV29-1 and TRBJ1-1; the D gene is possibly TRBD1 (5 bases). Trimming cost V 4 bases and J 0 bases, with 9 bases left between them. From germline, CDR1 is SQVTM and CDR2 ANQGSEA. The CDR3 covers 13 residues.

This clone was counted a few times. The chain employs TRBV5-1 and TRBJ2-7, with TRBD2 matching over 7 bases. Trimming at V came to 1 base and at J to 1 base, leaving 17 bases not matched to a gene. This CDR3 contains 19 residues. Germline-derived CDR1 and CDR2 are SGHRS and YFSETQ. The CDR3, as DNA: TGCGCCAGCAGCTTGAGAGTAACAGCGGGACCACTATCGTCCTACGAGCAGTACTTC. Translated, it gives CASSLRVTAGPLSSYEQYF.

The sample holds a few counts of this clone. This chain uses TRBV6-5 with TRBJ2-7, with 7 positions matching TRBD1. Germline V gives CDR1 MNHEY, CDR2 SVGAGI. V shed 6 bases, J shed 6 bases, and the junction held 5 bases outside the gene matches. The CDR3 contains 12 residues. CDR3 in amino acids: CASSDRAGEQYF. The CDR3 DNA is TGTGCCAGCAGCGACAGGGCTGGCGAGCAGTACTTC.

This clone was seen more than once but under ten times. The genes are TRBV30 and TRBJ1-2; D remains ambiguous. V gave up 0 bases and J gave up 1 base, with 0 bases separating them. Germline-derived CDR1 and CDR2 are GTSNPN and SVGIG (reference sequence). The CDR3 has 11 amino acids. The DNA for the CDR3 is TGTGCCTGGAGTGTTAACTATGGCTACACCTTC. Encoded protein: CAWSVNYGYTF.